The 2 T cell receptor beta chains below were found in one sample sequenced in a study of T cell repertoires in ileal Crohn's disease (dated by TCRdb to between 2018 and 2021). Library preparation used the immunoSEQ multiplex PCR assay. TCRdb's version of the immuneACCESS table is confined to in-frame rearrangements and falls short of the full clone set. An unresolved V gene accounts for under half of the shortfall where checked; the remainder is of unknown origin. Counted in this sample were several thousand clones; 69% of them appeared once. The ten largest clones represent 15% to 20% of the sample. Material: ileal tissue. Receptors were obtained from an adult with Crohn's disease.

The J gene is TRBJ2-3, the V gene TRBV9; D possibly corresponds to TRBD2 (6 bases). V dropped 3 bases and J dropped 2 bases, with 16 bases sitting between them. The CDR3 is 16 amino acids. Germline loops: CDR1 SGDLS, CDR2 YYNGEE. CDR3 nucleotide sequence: TGTGCCAGCAGCGGGCTGAATACGGGGGTCACAGATACGCAGTATTTT. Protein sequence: CASSGLNTGVTDTQYF.

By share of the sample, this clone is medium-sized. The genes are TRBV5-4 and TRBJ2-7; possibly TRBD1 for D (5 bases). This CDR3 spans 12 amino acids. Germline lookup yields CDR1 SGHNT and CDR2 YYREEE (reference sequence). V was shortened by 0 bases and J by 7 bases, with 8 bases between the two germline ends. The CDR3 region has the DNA TGTGCCAGCAGCTTGGGTGGGGCAGAGCAGTACTTC. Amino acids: CASSLGGAEQYF.